This is a list of T cell receptor beta chains from one sample in a study of Ad26.COV2.S vaccination and SARS-CoV-2 variants. Using immunoSEQ multiplex PCR, the repertoire was profiled, and TCRdb retains in-frame clones only, with some absent. The sample carries about 440,000 clones, 90% recorded once. The sample in question was peripheral blood, obtained in a trial of Ad26.COV2.S vaccine versus placebo. The receptors derive from a person aged 18-65 years who received the Ad26.COV2.S COVID-19 vaccine or a placebo. Each CDR3 is given without its conserved first and last residue. The size entry is marked missing in some rows and otherwise reads once, few, many or a size class.

CDR3 protein: ASSLALLEGEQF; CDR3 length: 12; clone size: -; V gene: TRBV7-2
CDR3 protein: ASSEAGTYNSPLH; CDR3 length: 13; clone size: -; V gene: TRBV6-1
CDR3 protein: ASSFTGMDEQY; CDR3 length: 11; clone size: -; V gene: TRBV5-4
CDR3 protein: ASSPFRGTGANVLT; CDR3 length: 14; clone size: -; V gene: TRBV7-2
CDR3 protein: ASSQGGGRETQY; CDR3 length: 12; clone size: -; V gene: TRBV3-1/TRBV3-2
CDR3 protein: ASSQGGGRDQPQH; CDR3 length: 13; clone size: -; V gene: TRBV6-2/TRBV6-3
CDR3 protein: ASSLARGRAENEQF; CDR3 length: 14; clone size: -; V gene: TRBV5-1
CDR3 protein: ASSLGLSFQETQY; CDR3 length: 13; clone size: -; V gene: TRBV13
CDR3 protein: ASSLSGGRETQY; CDR3 length: 12; clone size: -; V gene: TRBV27
CDR3 protein: ASSLRGIGTDTQY; CDR3 length: 13; clone size: -; V gene: TRBV28
CDR3 protein: ASSSRTSGSYEQY; CDR3 length: 13; clone size: -; V gene: TRBV13
CDR3 protein: ASSPERNYGYT; CDR3 length: 11; clone size: -; V gene: TRBV10-1
CDR3 protein: ATSRTANSPLH; CDR3 length: 11; clone size: -; V gene: TRBV24-1
CDR3 protein: ASWTGPYNEQF; CDR3 length: 11; clone size: -; V gene: TRBV6-5
CDR3 protein: ASSITTYQETQY; CDR3 length: 12; clone size: -; V gene: TRBV19
CDR3 protein: ASSIDLGGYQETQY; CDR3 length: 14; clone size: -; V gene: TRBV19
CDR3 protein: ASSRRQGATYGYT; CDR3 length: 13; clone size: -; V gene: TRBV5-8
CDR3 protein: ASGPLGGQGAYEQY; CDR3 length: 14; clone size: -; V gene: TRBV27
CDR3 protein: ASSLSGEYEQF; CDR3 length: 11; clone size: -; V gene: TRBV27
CDR3 protein: ASSPGGGSANYGYT; CDR3 length: 14; clone size: -; V gene: TRBV7-2
CDR3 protein: ASSQDWGRGTYNEQF; CDR3 length: 15; clone size: -; V gene: TRBV4-1
CDR3 protein: ASSKRGLAGGPDTQY; CDR3 length: 15; clone size: -; V gene: TRBV7-2
CDR3 protein: ASSREAGPNEQF; CDR3 length: 12; clone size: -; V gene: TRBV2
CDR3 protein: ASSANPGKHYGYT; CDR3 length: 13; clone size: -; V gene: TRBV28
CDR3 protein: ASSMLAGVVGEQF; CDR3 length: 13; clone size: -; V gene: TRBV7-9
CDR3 protein: ASSLAAANSPLH; CDR3 length: 12; clone size: -; V gene: TRBV6-5
CDR3 protein: ATSEGTSGTQY; CDR3 length: 11; clone size: few; V gene: TRBV24-1
CDR3 protein: ASTIPGTGVRNTEAF; CDR3 length: 15; clone size: -; V gene: TRBV5-8
CDR3 protein: ASSLVRGAGELF; CDR3 length: 12; clone size: -; V gene: TRBV7-8
CDR3 protein: ASSLYIRGTGELF; CDR3 length: 13; clone size: -; V gene: TRBV28
CDR3 protein: ASSRTGEIDAF; CDR3 length: 11; clone size: -; V gene: TRBV5-4
CDR3 protein: ASSEGGSGRVGEQF; CDR3 length: 14; clone size: -; V gene: TRBV2
CDR3 protein: ASSPGGGKNIQY; CDR3 length: 12; clone size: once; V gene: TRBV5-4
CDR3 protein: ASSLAKGLNIQY; CDR3 length: 12; clone size: -; V gene: TRBV7-2
CDR3 protein: ASSIVGGETYNEQF; CDR3 length: 14; clone size: -; V gene: TRBV19
CDR3 protein: ASSLVLKREGPREQF; CDR3 length: 15; clone size: -; V gene: TRBV7-9
CDR3 protein: SVELRGRRGLNAEQF; CDR3 length: 15; clone size: -; V gene: TRBV29-1
CDR3 protein: ASSVRTGVGKTQY; CDR3 length: 13; clone size: -; V gene: TRBV2
CDR3 protein: ASSGTKLEKLF; CDR3 length: 11; clone size: -; V gene: TRBV11-2
CDR3 protein: ASIGRPGEQF; CDR3 length: 10; clone size: -; V gene: TRBV11-2
CDR3 protein: ASRDFYQETQY; CDR3 length: 11; clone size: once; V gene: TRBV2
CDR3 protein: ASSYTAGETQY; CDR3 length: 11; clone size: -; V gene: TRBV7-3
CDR3 protein: ASSALPGSGELF; CDR3 length: 12; clone size: -; V gene: TRBV5-4
CDR3 protein: ASRPGPNTEAF; CDR3 length: 11; clone size: -; V gene: TRBV2
CDR3 protein: ASSWGGGPLSGANVLT; CDR3 length: 16; clone size: -; V gene: TRBV5-1
CDR3 protein: ASRRDGEETQY; CDR3 length: 11; clone size: -; V gene: TRBV7-2
CDR3 protein: ASRPDWKPDLKTGYSPLH; CDR3 length: 18; clone size: -; V gene: TRBV4-2
CDR3 protein: ASSPTGGETQY; CDR3 length: 11; clone size: -; V gene: TRBV18
CDR3 protein: ASSLAGTIPLGEQF; CDR3 length: 14; clone size: -; V gene: TRBV7-6
CDR3 protein: ASSSLASDYNEQF; CDR3 length: 13; clone size: -; V gene: TRBV19
CDR3 protein: AISAGLAGGSYEQY; CDR3 length: 14; clone size: -; V gene: TRBV10-3
CDR3 protein: ASSTGGVEQF; CDR3 length: 10; clone size: -; V gene: TRBV6-2/TRBV6-3
CDR3 protein: ASSPSREEQY; CDR3 length: 10; clone size: -; V gene: TRBV18